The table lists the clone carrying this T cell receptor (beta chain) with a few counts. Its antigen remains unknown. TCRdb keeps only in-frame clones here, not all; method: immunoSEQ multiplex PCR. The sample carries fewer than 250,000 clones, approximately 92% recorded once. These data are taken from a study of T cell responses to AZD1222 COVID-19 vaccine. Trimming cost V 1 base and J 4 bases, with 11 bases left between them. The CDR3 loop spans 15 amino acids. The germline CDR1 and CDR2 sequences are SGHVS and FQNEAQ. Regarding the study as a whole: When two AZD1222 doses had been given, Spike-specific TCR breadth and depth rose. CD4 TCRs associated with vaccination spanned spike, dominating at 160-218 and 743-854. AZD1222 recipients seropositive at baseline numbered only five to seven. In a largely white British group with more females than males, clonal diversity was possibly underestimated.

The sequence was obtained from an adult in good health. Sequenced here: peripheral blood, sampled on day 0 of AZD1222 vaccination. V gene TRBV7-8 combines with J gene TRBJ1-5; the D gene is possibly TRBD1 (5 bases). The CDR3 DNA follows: TGTGCCAGCAGCTTAGTTGAGGGGACTAATCAGCCCCAGCATTTT. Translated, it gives CASSLVEGTNQPQHF.